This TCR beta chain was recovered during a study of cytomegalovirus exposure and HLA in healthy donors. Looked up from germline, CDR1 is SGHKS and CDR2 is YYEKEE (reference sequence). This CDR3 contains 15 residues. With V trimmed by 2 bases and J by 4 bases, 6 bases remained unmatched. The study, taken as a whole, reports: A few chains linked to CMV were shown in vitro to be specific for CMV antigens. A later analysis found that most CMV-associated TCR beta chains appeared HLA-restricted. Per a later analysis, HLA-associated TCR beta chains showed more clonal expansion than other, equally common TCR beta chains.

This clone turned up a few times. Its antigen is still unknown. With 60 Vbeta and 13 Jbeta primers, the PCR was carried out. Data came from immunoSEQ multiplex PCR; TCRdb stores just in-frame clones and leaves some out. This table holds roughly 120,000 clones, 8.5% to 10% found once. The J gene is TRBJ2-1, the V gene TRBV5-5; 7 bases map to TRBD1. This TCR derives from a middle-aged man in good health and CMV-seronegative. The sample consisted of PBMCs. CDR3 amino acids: CASSLIGTDYNEQFF. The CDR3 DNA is TGTGCCAGCAGCTTAATCGGGACAGATTACAATGAGCAGTTCTTC.